A selection of T cell receptor beta chains follows, all from one sample in a study of memory B cells and T cells in multiple sclerosis. Clones were read by immunoSEQ multiplex PCR, and TCRdb kept only the in-frame ones, dropping some. The sample lists roughly 45,000 clones; about 80% were seen once. No antigen has been assigned to these receptors. Sequencing was done on a sample of PBMCs from blood kept in culture. These receptors came from a human donor with multiple sclerosis. The CDR3 runs from the conserved cysteine through the conserved F or W. Each record gives: V gene, J gene, clone size, D gene, CDR3 DNA, CDR3 protein. A D gene is named only where the DNA matches it firmly. Size values are once, few and many counts, or a class for expanded clones, and some rows have none.

TRBV7-3	TRBJ2-2	.	.	TGTGCCAGCAGCTTAGAGGGGAGCACCGGGGAGCTGTTTTTT	CASSLEGSTGELFF
TRBV19	TRBJ2-7	.	TRBD1	TGTGCCAGTAGTATGGGACAGGGGGTCACCTACGAGCAGTACTTC	CASSMGQGVTYEQYF
TRBV7-2	TRBJ2-1	.	TRBD2	TGTGCCAGCAGTCCACTAGCGGGTGTACGATACAATGAGCAGTTCTTC	CASSPLAGVRYNEQFF
TRBV7-2	TRBJ2-3	once	.	TGTGCCAGCAGCTTAGTGTACCGCGATACGCAGTATTTT	CASSLVYRDTQYF
TRBV5-1	TRBJ1-1	once	.	TGCGCCAGCAGCTTTTCCGGGGGGAACACTGAAGCTTTCTTT	CASSFSGGNTEAFF
TRBV5-1	TRBJ1-2	once	.	TGCGCCAGCAGCCTGACTGTTAACTATGGCTACACCTTC	CASSLTVNYGYTF
TRBV19	TRBJ2-2	few	.	TGTGCCAGTACCATACAGGGGGGGACGGTCACCGGGGAGCTGTTTTTT	CASTIQGGTVTGELFF
TRBV11-2	TRBJ2-1	.	.	TGTGCCAGCAGCTTAGGATGGGTTGGAGACTTCTACAATGAGCAGTTCTTC	CASSLGWVGDFYNEQFF
TRBV13	TRBJ2-6	.	.	TGTGCCAGCCGGCCGCCTGGGGCCAACGTCCTGACTTTC	CASRPPGANVLTF
TRBV4-2	TRBJ1-2	.	TRBD1	TGTGCCAGCAGCCAAGATCTGGGACAGGTCTATGGCTACACCTTC	CASSQDLGQVYGYTF
TRBV7-9	TRBJ1-4	once	TRBD1	TGTGCCAGCAGCATCCACAGGGGGCGCGGAGAAAAACTGTTTTTT	CASSIHRGRGEKLFF
TRBV4-1	TRBJ2-7	few	.	TGCGCCAGCAGCCAAGGCAAGGGGAGCGAGCAGTACTTC	CASSQGKGSEQYF
TRBV18	TRBJ2-3	.	TRBD1	TGTGCCAGCTCGGGGACAGTTAGCACAGATACGCAGTATTTT	CASSGTVSTDTQYF
TRBV2	TRBJ2-7	.	.	TGTGCCAGCACTCGTGACTCCTACGAGCAGTACTTC	CASTRDSYEQYF
TRBV7-2	TRBJ1-4	.	TRBD1	TGTGCCAGCAGCTATGGTGACAGGGGGGGTGAAAAACTGTTTTTT	CASSYGDRGGEKLFF
TRBV19	TRBJ2-7	few	TRBD1	TGTGCCAGTAGTAAGGGGGCAGATCCACGTGGGCAGTACTTC	CASSKGADPRGQYF
TRBV6-5	TRBJ2-1	.	.	TGTGCCAGCAGTTACTCTCACTACAATGAGCAGTTCTTC	CASSYSHYNEQFF
TRBV27	TRBJ1-4	.	.	TGTGCCAGCAGTGCCTGGGGAAATAATGAAAAACTGTTTTTT	CASSAWGNNEKLFF
TRBV28	TRBJ2-6	.	.	TGTGCCAGCACCAGTAGTTCAGCGGTGGGGGCCAACGTCCTGACTTTC	CASTSSSAVGANVLTF
TRBV6-5	TRBJ1-2	.	.	TGTGCCACAAACAGGCTTGGGAGGTTCAATGGCTACACCTTC	CATNRLGRFNGYTF
TRBV6-1	TRBJ1-1	once	.	TGTGCCAGCAGTGTCCAGAACACTGAAGCTTTCTTT	CASSVQNTEAFF
TRBV2	TRBJ2-7	.	.	TGTGCCAGCGGACGGGATTCCGGGCGTCCCTACGAGCAGTACTTC	CASGRDSGRPYEQYF
TRBV7-3	TRBJ2-3	.	TRBD1	TGTGCCAGCAGCTCACAGGGGGCTAGCTCAGATACGCAGTATTTT	CASSSQGASSDTQYF
TRBV28	TRBJ2-5	.	TRBD1	TGTGCCAGCAGCCTGCCGGGACAGGGTGAGGAGACCCAGTACTTC	CASSLPGQGEETQYF
TRBV29-1	TRBJ2-3	.	.	TGCAGCGTTGAAGGGGGAAAAGGCACAGATACGCAGTATTTT	CSVEGGKGTDTQYF
TRBV7-8	TRBJ2-5	.	TRBD2	TGTGCCAGCAGCCCGTGGACTAGCGGGGGGGAGAAGACCCAGTACTTC	CASSPWTSGGEKTQYF
TRBV14	TRBJ2-1	.	TRBD2	TGTGCCAGCAGCCAACCGGGACTAGCGCCCTACAATGAGCAGTTCTTC	CASSQPGLAPYNEQFF
TRBV21-1	TRBJ2-3	.	.	TGTGCCAGCAGCACCTCTACGACTAGCGGGGAAGGAGATACGCAGTATTTT	CASSTSTTSGEGDTQYF
TRBV28	TRBJ1-1	once	.	TGTGCCAGCAGTTTAGCGAGTCGGTTCGATATGAACACTGAAGCTTTCTTT	CASSLASRFDMNTEAFF
TRBV27	TRBJ1-2	.	TRBD1	TGTGCCAGCAGTTTATCCCCTACCCCACCGGGACAGATTAACTATGGCTACACCTTC	CASSLSPTPPGQINYGYTF
TRBV7-3	TRBJ1-3	.	.	TGTGCCAGCAGCCCATCAACTGGGAGCGGAAACACCATATATTTT	CASSPSTGSGNTIYF
TRBV19	TRBJ2-3	.	.	TGTGCCAGTAGTATAGTTGACGGTAGCACAGATACGCAGTATTTT	CASSIVDGSTDTQYF
TRBV5-1	TRBJ2-7	.	.	TGCGCCAGCAGCTTGGGGACAGACTCCTACGAGCAGTACTTC	CASSLGTDSYEQYF
TRBV5-4	TRBJ2-5	.	TRBD1	TGTGCCAGCAGCTTGGCAGGGGGCTTGGAGACCCAGTACTTC	CASSLAGGLETQYF
TRBV7-2	TRBJ2-3	.	TRBD2	TGTGCCAGCAGCTTTAGCGGGGGGCTCGGCACAGATACGCAGTATTTT	CASSFSGGLGTDTQYF
TRBV27	TRBJ1-2	.	.	TGTGCCAGCAGAATGACAGGAGTTAACTATGGCTACACCTTC	CASRMTGVNYGYTF
TRBV4-2	TRBJ2-3	.	TRBD2	TGTGCCAGCAGCCAAGAGGCGGGGGGGCCCGGAGATACGCAGTATTTT	CASSQEAGGPGDTQYF
TRBV2	TRBJ2-7	.	TRBD2	TGTGCCAGCAGTGGGACTAGCGCCTACGAGCAGTACTTC	CASSGTSAYEQYF
TRBV6-1	TRBJ2-7	.	.	TGTGCCAGCAGAGAGAACACCTACGAGCAGTACTTC	CASRENTYEQYF
TRBV19	TRBJ1-5	few	.	TGTGCCAGTAGTATAGACCTGGGACAGCCCCAGCATTTT	CASSIDLGQPQHF
TRBV6-6	TRBJ1-3	.	.	TGTGCCAGCAGTTACACGGACCCTGGAAACACCATATATTTT	CASSYTDPGNTIYF
TRBV5-1	TRBJ1-1	.	TRBD1	TGCGCCAGCAGCTCTGGACAGGGGAGCACTGAAGCTTTCTTT	CASSSGQGSTEAFF
TRBV27	TRBJ1-6	.	TRBD1	TGTGCCAGCAGTTTATCTCAGGGGGCAAATTCACCCCTCCACTTT	CASSLSQGANSPLHF
TRBV2	TRBJ1-2	.	TRBD1	TGTGCCAGCAGTGTGGGACAGGGGAGCGGCTACACCTTC	CASSVGQGSGYTF
TRBV5-4	TRBJ2-2	.	TRBD1	TGTGCCAGCAGCTTGGGTGGACAGGGACCGAACACCGGGGAGCTGTTTTTT	CASSLGGQGPNTGELFF
TRBV9	TRBJ2-1	.	.	TGTGCCAGCAGCGTAGGGGGTAGGAATGAGCAGTTCTTC	CASSVGGRNEQFF
TRBV5-1	TRBJ1-1	.	TRBD1	TGCGCCAGCAGCAGACAGGGTGGCGGCACTGAAGCTTTCTTT	CASSRQGGGTEAFF
TRBV2	TRBJ1-5	once	.	TGTGCCAGCAGTGACAGGGCGATCAATCAGCCCCAGCATTTT	CASSDRAINQPQHF
TRBV2	TRBJ1-1	once	TRBD1	TGTGCCAGCTCCTTCGACAGGGGGAACACTGAAGCTTTCTTT	CASSFDRGNTEAFF
TRBV5-1	TRBJ1-2	.	TRBD1	TGCGCCAGCAGCTCCGGGACAGGGATCGGTGGTGGCTACACCTTC	CASSSGTGIGGGYTF
TRBV27	TRBJ2-7	.	TRBD2	TGTGCCAGCAGTTTACGGGGGGGTTACGAGCAGTACTTC	CASSLRGGYEQYF
TRBV5-6	TRBJ1-1	.	.	TGTGCCAGCAGCTTGGTCGGGATTCAAGCTTTCTTT	CASSLVGIQAFF
TRBV10-2	TRBJ1-2	.	.	TGCGCCAGCAGTGACACAGGTTATGGCTACACCTTC	CASSDTGYGYTF
TRBV18	TRBJ2-7	few	TRBD1	TGTGCCAGCTCAACCGACAGGGCGTCCTACGAGCAGTACTTC	CASSTDRASYEQYF
TRBV12-5	TRBJ1-1	.	TRBD1	TGTGCTAGTGGTTTGGGACAGGGGAGAGCTTTCTTT	CASGLGQGRAFF
TRBV6-1	TRBJ1-5	.	.	TGTGCCAGCAGTGTAATAGGTCAGCCCCAGCATTTT	CASSVIGQPQHF
TRBV5-8	TRBJ2-7	.	.	TGTGCCAGCAGCTCCCGGCGATCCTACGAGCAGTACTTC	CASSSRRSYEQYF